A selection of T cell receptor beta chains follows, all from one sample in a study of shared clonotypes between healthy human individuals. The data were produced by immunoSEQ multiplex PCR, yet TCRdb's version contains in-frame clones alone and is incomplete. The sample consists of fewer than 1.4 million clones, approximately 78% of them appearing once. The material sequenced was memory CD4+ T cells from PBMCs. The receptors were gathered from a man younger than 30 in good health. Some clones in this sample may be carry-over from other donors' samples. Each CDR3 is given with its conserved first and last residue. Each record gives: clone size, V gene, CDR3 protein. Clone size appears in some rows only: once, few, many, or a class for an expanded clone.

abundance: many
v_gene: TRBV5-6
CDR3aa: CASSPGVGGSYEQYF

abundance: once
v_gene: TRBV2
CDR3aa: CASSWEGVSNQPQHF

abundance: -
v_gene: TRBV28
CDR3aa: CASRQTPAGELFF

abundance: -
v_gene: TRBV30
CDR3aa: CAWSDRDDEQFF

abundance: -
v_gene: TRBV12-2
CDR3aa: CAPDRVCYQPQHF

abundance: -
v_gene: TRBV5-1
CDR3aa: CASSLTALGGIGEQFF

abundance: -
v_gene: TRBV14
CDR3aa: CASSQDWGQGARSEQFF

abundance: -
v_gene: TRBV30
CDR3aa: CAWSSGGDGYTF

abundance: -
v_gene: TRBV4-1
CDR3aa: CASSQPGQGIYEQYF

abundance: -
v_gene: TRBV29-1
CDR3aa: CSVGLPGGSYEQYF

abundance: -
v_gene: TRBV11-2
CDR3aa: CASSSAPRGEHGEAFF

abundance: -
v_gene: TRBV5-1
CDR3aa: CASSLVAQNTGELFF

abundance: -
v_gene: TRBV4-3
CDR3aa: CASSRQTGVVYEQYF

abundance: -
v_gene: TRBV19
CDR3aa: CASSLGAGMNTEAFF

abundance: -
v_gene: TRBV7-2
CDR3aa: CASSLAILRYTF

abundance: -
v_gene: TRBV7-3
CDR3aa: CASSQPGRNGYTF

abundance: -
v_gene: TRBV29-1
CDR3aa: CSVFIITVTLGTEAFF

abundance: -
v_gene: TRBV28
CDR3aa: CASSLPRGEATQYF

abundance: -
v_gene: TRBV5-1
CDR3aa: CASSFAPTGGGDEQYF

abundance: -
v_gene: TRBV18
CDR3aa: CASSRGPNQANEKLFF

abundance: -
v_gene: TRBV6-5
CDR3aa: CASRRRTGNYGYTF

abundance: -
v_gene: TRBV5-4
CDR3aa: CASSPLGVETQYF

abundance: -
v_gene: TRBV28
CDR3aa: CASSPPASAIPNYGYTF

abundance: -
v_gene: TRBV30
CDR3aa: CAWSGTGDSPLHF

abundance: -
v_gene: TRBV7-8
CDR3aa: CASSLGYAGGRHGELFF

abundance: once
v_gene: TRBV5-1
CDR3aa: CASSLLGLGVGITIQYF

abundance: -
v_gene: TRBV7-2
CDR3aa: CASSLDLTGGSGANVLTF

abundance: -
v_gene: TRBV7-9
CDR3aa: CASSLSGDAQYF

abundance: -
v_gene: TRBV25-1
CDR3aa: CASTAGLLAGHTDTQYF

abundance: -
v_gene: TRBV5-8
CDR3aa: CASNRDQRPQHF

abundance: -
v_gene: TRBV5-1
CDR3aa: CASSQGANSGNTIYF

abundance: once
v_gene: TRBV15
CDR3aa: CATSRDNRAGGEQFF

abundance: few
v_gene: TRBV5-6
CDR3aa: CASSLTGGNQPQHF

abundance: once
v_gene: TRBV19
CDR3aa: CASSGERQGGYGYTF

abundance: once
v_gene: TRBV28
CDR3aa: CASSLMPGELFF

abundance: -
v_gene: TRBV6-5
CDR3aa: CASSYPGDGRQGYTF

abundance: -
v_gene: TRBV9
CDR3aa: CASSGLPDNTGELFF

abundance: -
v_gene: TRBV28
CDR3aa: CASSLPAGVMNF

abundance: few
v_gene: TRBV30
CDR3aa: CATGENTEAFF

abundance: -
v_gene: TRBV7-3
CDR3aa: CASSLTVGTSYNEQFF

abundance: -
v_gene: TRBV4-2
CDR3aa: CASSQDPDIRNEQFF

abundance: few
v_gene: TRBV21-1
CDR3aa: CARGDRARGIQYF

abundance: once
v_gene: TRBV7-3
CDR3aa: CASSLGPEGANVLTF

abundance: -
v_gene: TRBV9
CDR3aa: CASSEVGQGYNEQFF

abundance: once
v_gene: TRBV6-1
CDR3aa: CASSGRDGDQPQHF

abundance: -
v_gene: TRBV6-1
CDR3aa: CASGQLAGTDTQYF

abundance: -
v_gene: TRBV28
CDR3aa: CASVRVNSGANVLTF

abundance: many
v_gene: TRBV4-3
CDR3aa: CASSQEGLTAEQFF

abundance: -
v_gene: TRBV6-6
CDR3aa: CASSPRGLDTYEQYF

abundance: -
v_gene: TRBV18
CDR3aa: CASSPQRATLSTEAFF

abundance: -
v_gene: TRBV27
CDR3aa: CASGAGPSTYNEQFF

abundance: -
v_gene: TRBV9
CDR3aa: CASSLGTDQETQYF

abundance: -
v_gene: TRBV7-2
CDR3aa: CASSLSGDTSTDTQYF

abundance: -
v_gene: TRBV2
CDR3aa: CASSFRSGRASYEQYF